The 28 T cell receptor beta chains below all came from one sample that was sequenced in a study of blood T cell repertoires in COVID-19. Measured with immunoSEQ multiplex PCR; TCRdb has only the in-frame clones, and not every one. The sample records about 330,000 clones, 87% being singletons. The sample was peripheral blood. The receptors derive from a man between 25 and 39 years old with COVID-19, enrolled during active disease.

This chain joins TRBV4-1 and TRBJ2-7; TRBD2 matches at 8 bases. V shed 5 bases, J shed 0 bases, and the junction held 6 bases outside the gene matches. This CDR3 has 15 amino acids. Germline lookup yields CDR1 MGHRA and CDR2 YSYEKL. The CDR3 DNA sequence: TGCGCCAGCAGCAGTAGCGGGATAAGCTCCTACGAGCAGTACTTC. It encodes CASSSSGISSYEQYF.

The V gene is TRBV11-1, the J gene TRBJ1-1; TRBD1 might be the D (6 bases). Germline lookup yields CDR1 SGHAT and CDR2 FQDESV (reference sequence). The CDR3 totals 13 residues. The V gene lost 5 bases and the J gene lost 7 bases, with 14 bases spanning the gap. In DNA form, the CDR3 reads TGTGCCAGCAGCAAGGTACAGGGCGGTGAAGCTTTCTTT. Translated: CASSKVQGGEAFF.

This clone appeared once. This sample includes further DNA sequences coding for the same CDR3. V usage is TRBV7-2 and J usage is TRBJ1-5; D not resolved. The V and J ends lost 1 base and 7 bases respectively, with 8 bases between them. CDR1 and CDR2 (germline): SGHTA, FQGNSA. This CDR3 comprises 13 residues. The CDR3, as DNA: TGTGCCAGCAGCTTAGAGGAGGGACAGCCCCAGCATTTT. Translating gives CASSLEEGQPQHF.

The rearrangement uses TRBV9 and TRBJ1-4; the D is unclear. The length of the CDR3 is 15 residues. Trimming took off 3 bases at V and 5 bases at J, with 14 bases between the two ends. Germline CDR1 SGDLS, CDR2 YYNGEE. The CDR3 sequence is CASSARGQLNEKLFF. The DNA for the CDR3 is TGTGCCAGCAGCGCTCGAGGGCAACTGAATGAAAAACTGTTTTTT.

As regards this clone: Additional DNA sequences in this sample encode the identical CDR3. The chain employs TRBV9 and TRBJ2-7, with D perhaps TRBD2 (5 bases). The length of the CDR3 is 14 residues. The germline V gene encodes CDR1 SGDLS and CDR2 YYNGEE. Between the trimmed V and J ends, which lost 2 bases and 0 bases, there was a span of 9 bases. CDR3 DNA: TGTGCCAGCAGCGTCAGAGGGAGCTCCTACGAGCAGTACTTC. It is translated as CASSVRGSSYEQYF.

The J gene is TRBJ1-5, the V gene TRBV7-9; unclear D gene. The CDR3 is 13 residues long. Germline values: CDR1 SEHNR, CDR2 FQNEAQ (reference sequence). Trimming removed 1 base at V and 6 bases at J, with 7 bases between. The CDR3 region has the DNA TGTGCCAGCAGCTTAGAAGGCGGTCAGCCCCAGCATTTT. It yields the protein CASSLEGGQPQHF.

The CDR3 coding sequence is TGTGCCAGCAGTCCCACAGGGGGAGGTGGAAACACCATATATTTT. As protein: CASSPTGGGGNTIYF. The V call is TRBV7-2, the J call TRBJ1-3; 8 bases agree with TRBD1. After removal of 6 bases from V and 3 bases from J, the junction contained 7 bases not matched to a gene. CDR1 SGHTA and CDR2 FQGNSA come from the germline V gene. The CDR3 has 15 residues.

Notes on this clone: The same CDR3 arises from other DNA sequences in this sample as well. This sequence joins TRBV12-3 or TRBV12-4 and TRBJ1-2; 7 nucleotides line up with TRBD1. The V and J ends lost 3 bases and 8 bases, in that order; junction bases with no gene match: 3. CDR3 length equals 12 residues. The CDR3 sequence is CASSLTGRGYTF. In DNA form, the CDR3 reads TGTGCCAGCAGTTTGACAGGGAGGGGCTACACCTTC.

The chain links TRBV24-1 to TRBJ1-2, with D perhaps TRBD1 (5 bases). Germline lookup yields CDR1 KGHDR and CDR2 SFDVKD. Trimming removed 5 bases from V and 4 bases from J, with 7 bases in between. The CDR3 totals 12 residues. CDR3 coding DNA: TGTGCCACCAGTGGCGGGGCCTATGGCTACACCTTC. Protein: CATSGGAYGYTF.

A word on this clone: Other DNA variants within this sample encode the same CDR3. CDR3 coding DNA: TGTGCCAGCAGCTTATTAAACACCGGGGAGCTGTTTTTT. The encoded protein is CASSLLNTGELFF. The gene calls are TRBV11-2 and TRBJ2-2; D uncertain. Per the germline V gene, CDR1 is SGHAT and CDR2 is FQNNGV. Trimming shortened V by 2 bases and J by 2 bases, and 3 bases separated the two germline ends. This CDR3 spans 13 amino acids.

The gene calls are TRBV6-5 and TRBJ2-7; 7 nucleotides align to TRBD1. Unmatched junction bases numbered 11, after V lost 2 bases and J lost 7 bases. This CDR3 is built from 15 residues. Germline CDR1 reads MNHEY; CDR2 reads SVGAGI. The CDR3 coding sequence is TGTGCCAGCAGTTACAATAGGGACAGTCTTTGGGAGCAGTACTTC. Translating gives CASSYNRDSLWEQYF.

V gene TRBV7-9 combines with J gene TRBJ2-5, with 11 bases that match TRBD1. Germline assignment: CDR1 SEHNR and CDR2 FQNEAQ (reference sequence). The CDR3 runs to 15 residues. J lost 4 bases, V lost 5 bases, and 6 bases had no gene match. The CDR3 region has the DNA TGTGCCAGCAGCGCTAGGACAGGGGGCATAGAGACCCAGTACTTC. Translation: CASSARTGGIETQYF.

Only a few counts were recorded for this clone. Here the CDR3 reads CASSPHYEQYF. The CDR3 DNA follows: TGTGCCAGCAGCCCCCACTACGAGCAGTACTTC. J is TRBJ2-7 and V is TRBV28; the D is unclear. With 6 bases removed from V and 3 bases from J, the gap between germline ends came to 6 bases. Germline CDR1 and CDR2: MDHEN and SYDVKM. This CDR3 contains 11 residues.

In its sample, this clone was seen a few times. This chain connects TRBV19 to TRBJ1-5; TRBD1 agrees at 7 bases. With 2 bases clipped from V and 7 bases from J, the junction kept 5 bases outside the gene matches. CDR1 LNHDA and CDR2 SQIVND come from the germline V gene (reference sequence). The length of the CDR3 is 14 residues. CDR3 protein: CASSIQQGQQPQHF. Written as DNA, the CDR3 is TGTGCCAGTAGTATACAACAGGGGCAACAGCCCCAGCATTTT.

The chain carries TRBV20-1 and TRBJ2-7; 10 bases align to TRBD1. The J segment lost 0 bases and the V segment lost 3 bases, leaving 5 bases of the junction unmatched. The CDR3 runs to 15 residues. Per the germline V gene, CDR1 is DFQATT and CDR2 is SNEGSKA (reference sequence). The CDR3 coding sequence is TGCAGTGCTAGTCCCGGGACAGGGGACTCCTACGAGCAGTACTTC. Translating gives CSASPGTGDSYEQYF.

The chain combines TRBV19 with TRBJ2-5; TRBD2 might be the D (6 bases). Germline CDR1 is LNHDA and CDR2 is SQIVND (reference sequence). This CDR3 has 15 residues. Trimming removed 3 bases from V and 4 bases from J, with 15 bases in between. CDR3: CASSIGRVGGETQYF. As DNA, the CDR3 is TGTGCCAGTAGTATCGGTAGGGTCGGGGGAGAGACCCAGTACTTC.

The CDR3 reads CASSWDRASSETQYF. In DNA form, the CDR3 reads TGTGCCAGCAGCTGGGACAGGGCCTCCTCCGAGACCCAGTACTTC. The J gene is TRBJ2-5, the V gene TRBV5-4; the match to TRBD1 covers 9 bases. Looked up from germline, CDR1 is SGHNT and CDR2 is YYREEE (reference sequence). J lost 5 bases, V lost 3 bases, and 8 bases had no gene match. This CDR3 has 15 amino acids.

The chain joins TRBV28 to TRBJ2-1; possible D gene TRBD1, 6 bases. The germline V gene encodes CDR1 MDHEN and CDR2 SYDVKM. This CDR3 spans 14 amino acids. Trimming removed 5 bases at V and 4 bases at J, with 12 bases between. DNA for the CDR3: TGTGCCAGCAGTCTAGGGACATATTACAATGAGCAGTTCTTC. It codes for CASSLGTYYNEQFF.

This chain links TRBV19 with TRBJ2-1, with TRBD2 identical over 9 bases. Germline loops: CDR1 LNHDA, CDR2 SQIVND (reference sequence). J lost 4 bases, V lost 7 bases, and 11 bases had no gene match. The CDR3 is 16 amino acids. This CDR3 reads CASKDSGSLIYNEQFF. Written as DNA, the CDR3 is TGTGCCAGTAAGGATAGCGGGAGTTTAATTTACAATGAGCAGTTCTTC. The full variable domain, its missing parts supplied by reference TRBV19 and TRBJ2-1, is DGGITQSPKYLFRKEGQNVTLSCEQNLNHDAMYWYRQDPGQGLRLIYYSQIVNDFQKGDIAEGYSVSREKKESFPLTVTSAQKNPTAFYLCASKDSGSLIYNEQFFGPGTRLTVL.

This clone was seen a few times. The chain links TRBV19 to TRBJ2-3, with TRBD2 matching 7 bases. With 9 bases clipped from V and 1 base from J, the junction kept 7 bases outside the gene matches. The CDR3 spans 14 residues. From germline, CDR1 is LNHDA and CDR2 SQIVND (reference sequence). The CDR3 region is CASTSGEGTDTQYF. In DNA, the CDR3 is TGTGCCAGCACCAGCGGGGAAGGCACAGATACGCAGTATTTT.

This clone was counted only a few times. The CDR3 DNA follows: TGTGCCAGCAGCGCCGGGAGGACCGGGGAGCTGTTTTTT. It specifies CASSAGRTGELFF. The chain links TRBV5-4 to TRBJ2-2; TRBD2 matches at 7 bases. Germline lookup yields CDR1 SGHNT and CDR2 YYREEE (reference sequence). The CDR3 runs 13 residues. Unmatched junction bases numbered 2, after V lost 4 bases and J lost 5 bases. Supplemented by reference TRBV5-4 and TRBJ2-2, the full variable domain reads ETGVTQSPTHLIKTRGQQVTLRCSSQSGHNTVSWYQQALGQGPQFIFQYYREEENGRGNFPPRFSGLQFPNYSSELNVNALELDDSALYLCASSAGRTGELFFGEGSRLTVL.

The rearrangement links TRBV24-1 to TRBJ2-1, with TRBD1 as a possible D gene (6 bases). This CDR3 spans 12 amino acids. V gave up 5 bases and J gave up 8 bases, with 9 bases separating them. The germline V gene has CDR1 KGHDR and CDR2 SFDVKD. The CDR3 sequence: CATSVGAHEQFF. The DNA for the CDR3 is TGTGCCACCAGTGTGGGGGCCCATGAGCAGTTCTTC.

V gene TRBV27 combines with J gene TRBJ1-3, with D perhaps TRBD1 (6 bases). V was cut by 5 bases and J by 0 bases, with 14 bases left in between. The CDR3 is made up of 16 amino acids. In germline, CDR1 is MNHEY, CDR2 SMNVEV (reference sequence). Written as DNA, the CDR3 is TGTGCCAGCAGTGGGGGGGGCTCCAGCTCTGGAAACACCATATATTTT. The encoded protein is CASSGGGSSSGNTIYF.

The genes are TRBV5-1 and TRBJ2-7; tentative D call: TRBD1 (6 bases). Germline CDR1 is SGHRS and CDR2 is YFSETQ. This CDR3 is built from 16 residues. The V end was cut by 3 bases, the J end by 3 bases, with 19 bases between. The CDR3 region has the DNA TGCGCCAGCAGCTCGGGGTATAAGGCAGGGGACTACGAGCAGTACTTC. It codes for CASSSGYKAGDYEQYF.

The chain employs TRBV18 and TRBJ2-1; 9 bases align to TRBD2. The CDR3 covers 17 residues. The V and J ends lost 1 base and 0 bases, in that order; junction bases with no gene match: 4. The germline CDR1 and CDR2 sequences are KGHSH and LQKENI. This CDR3 is CASSPRSSGSSYNEQFF. Written as DNA, the CDR3 is TGTGCCAGCTCACCACGTAGTAGCGGGAGCTCCTACAATGAGCAGTTCTTC. The full variable domain, completed using reference TRBV18 and TRBJ2-1, is NAGVMQNPRHLVRRRGQEARLRCSPMKGHSHVYWYRQLPEEGLKFMVYLQKENIIDESGMPKERFSAEFPKEGPSILRIQQVVRGDSAAYFCASSPRSSGSSYNEQFFGPGTRLTVL.

This sequence joins TRBV7-3 and TRBJ2-1; D possibly corresponds to TRBD2 (6 bases). The CDR3 has 14 residues. Trimming shortened V by 3 bases and J by 5 bases, and 11 bases separated the two germline ends. From germline, CDR1 is SGHTA and CDR2 FQGTGA. This CDR3 is CASSFLGGHNEQFF. The CDR3 bases are TGTGCCAGCAGCTTCCTCGGGGGACACAATGAGCAGTTCTTC.

The chain couples TRBV4-3 to TRBJ1-2; the match to TRBD1 covers 7 bases. The length of the CDR3 is 16 residues. The V and J ends lost 0 bases and 3 bases, in that order; junction bases with no gene match: 7. CDR1 is LGHNA, CDR2 YSLEER, per germline. CDR3 protein: CASSQEGDRVDYGYTF. The DNA of the CDR3 is TGCGCCAGCAGCCAAGAGGGTGACAGGGTTGACTATGGCTACACCTTC.

This sequence joins TRBV28 and TRBJ1-1, with TRBD1 matching over 7 bases. The CDR3 is 14 residues long. The V and J ends lost 6 bases and 6 bases, in that order; junction bases with no gene match: 10. Germline values: CDR1 MDHEN, CDR2 SYDVKM. Here the CDR3 reads CASRPRQGWSEAFF. The CDR3 nucleotides are TGTGCCAGCAGACCGAGACAGGGTTGGTCTGAAGCTTTCTTT.